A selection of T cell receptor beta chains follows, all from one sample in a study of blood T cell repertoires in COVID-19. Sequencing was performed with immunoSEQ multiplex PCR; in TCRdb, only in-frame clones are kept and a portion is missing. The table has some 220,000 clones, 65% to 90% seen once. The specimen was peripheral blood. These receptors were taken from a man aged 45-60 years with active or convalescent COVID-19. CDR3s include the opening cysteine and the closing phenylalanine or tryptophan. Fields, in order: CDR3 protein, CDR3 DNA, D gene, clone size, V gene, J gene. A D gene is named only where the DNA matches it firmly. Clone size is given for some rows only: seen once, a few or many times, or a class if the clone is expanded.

cdr3_aa: CASSTGTVTEKLFF
cdr3_nt: TGTGCCAGCAGTACCGGGACAGTGACTGAAAAACTGTTTTTT
d_call: TRBD1
clone_size: NA
v_call: TRBV28
j_call: TRBJ1-4

cdr3_aa: CASSWGDGGRVEKLFF
cdr3_nt: TGTGCCAGCAGCTGGGGGGACGGGGGGCGAGTTGAAAAACTGTTTTTT
d_call: NA
clone_size: NA
v_call: TRBV5-5
j_call: TRBJ1-4

cdr3_aa: CASSHAGTAGEAFF
cdr3_nt: TGTGCCAGCAGCCATGCCGGGACAGCTGGAGAAGCTTTCTTT
d_call: TRBD1
clone_size: NA
v_call: TRBV4-2
j_call: TRBJ1-1

cdr3_aa: CASSSGSDTQYF
cdr3_nt: TGTGCCAGCAGCTCAGGGTCAGATACGCAGTATTTT
d_call: NA
clone_size: NA
v_call: TRBV3-1/TRBV3-2
j_call: TRBJ2-3

cdr3_aa: CASSSMGDQPQHF
cdr3_nt: TGTGCCAGCAGCTCCATGGGAGATCAGCCCCAGCATTTT
d_call: NA
clone_size: NA
v_call: TRBV6-2/TRBV6-3
j_call: TRBJ1-5

cdr3_aa: CASEQGLNTEAFF
cdr3_nt: TGTGCCAGCGAACAGGGCCTCAACACTGAAGCTTTCTTT
d_call: NA
clone_size: few
v_call: TRBV7-9
j_call: TRBJ1-1

cdr3_aa: CASSEDSDTQYF
cdr3_nt: TGTGCCAGCAGTGAAGACTCAGATACGCAGTATTTT
d_call: NA
clone_size: NA
v_call: TRBV2
j_call: TRBJ2-3

cdr3_aa: CAISESRDGYTF
cdr3_nt: TGTGCCATCAGTGAGTCGAGGGATGGCTACACCTTC
d_call: NA
clone_size: NA
v_call: TRBV10-3
j_call: TRBJ1-2

cdr3_aa: CATSDADRGGTDTQYF
cdr3_nt: TGTGCCACCAGTGACGCCGACAGGGGTGGAACAGATACGCAGTATTTT
d_call: TRBD1
clone_size: NA
v_call: TRBV24-1
j_call: TRBJ2-3

cdr3_aa: CASSLDGGSGDTQYF
cdr3_nt: TGCGCCAGCAGCTTGGACGGGGGGAGTGGAGATACGCAGTATTTT
d_call: TRBD2
clone_size: NA
v_call: TRBV5-1
j_call: TRBJ2-3

cdr3_aa: CASSQGLGLAGVRQFF
cdr3_nt: TGTGCCAGCAGCCAGGGGCTGGGACTAGCGGGAGTAAGGCAGTTCTTC
d_call: TRBD2
clone_size: once
v_call: TRBV6-6
j_call: TRBJ2-1

cdr3_aa: CASSQERGGTRNFGTQYF
cdr3_nt: TGTGCCAGCAGCCAAGAACGCGGAGGGACTAGAAATTTCGGTACGCAGTATTTT
d_call: TRBD2
clone_size: NA
v_call: TRBV4-2
j_call: TRBJ2-3

cdr3_aa: CASSGVKRGYEQYF
cdr3_nt: TGTGCCAGCTCAGGGGTGAAGAGGGGATACGAGCAGTACTTC
d_call: NA
clone_size: NA
v_call: TRBV2
j_call: TRBJ2-7

cdr3_aa: CASSQETGRNTEAFF
cdr3_nt: TGTGCCAGCAGCCAAGAGACAGGGCGAAACACTGAAGCTTTCTTT
d_call: TRBD1
clone_size: NA
v_call: TRBV3-1/TRBV3-2
j_call: TRBJ1-1

cdr3_aa: CAIRDGLAGSYEQYF
cdr3_nt: TGTGCCATCAGGGATGGACTAGCGGGATCCTACGAGCAGTACTTC
d_call: TRBD2
clone_size: NA
v_call: TRBV10-3
j_call: TRBJ2-7

cdr3_aa: CASSQQGLGSTEAFF
cdr3_nt: TGCGCCAGCAGCCAACAGGGTCTTGGGAGCACTGAAGCTTTCTTT
d_call: NA
clone_size: NA
v_call: TRBV5-1
j_call: TRBJ1-1

cdr3_aa: CASSQVAGGRNEQFF
cdr3_nt: TGTGCCAGCAGCCAAGTTGCGGGGGGGCGGAATGAGCAGTTCTTC
d_call: TRBD2
clone_size: NA
v_call: TRBV3-1/TRBV3-2
j_call: TRBJ2-1

cdr3_aa: CASAEGLRDTQYF
cdr3_nt: TGTGCCAGCGCTGAGGGTCTCAGGGATACGCAGTATTTT
d_call: NA
clone_size: NA
v_call: TRBV2
j_call: TRBJ2-3

cdr3_aa: CASSLRQGPLMTTEAFF
cdr3_nt: TGTGCCAGTAGCCTAAGACAGGGGCCGCTTATGACAACTGAAGCTTTCTTT
d_call: TRBD1
clone_size: NA
v_call: TRBV19
j_call: TRBJ1-1

cdr3_aa: CASSLGGSHSPLHF
cdr3_nt: TGTGCCAGCAGTTTAGGGGGGTCGCATTCACCCCTCCACTTT
d_call: NA
clone_size: NA
v_call: TRBV27
j_call: TRBJ1-6

cdr3_aa: CASSPLLGQGSGNTIYF
cdr3_nt: TGTGCCAGCAGTCCCCTACTGGGACAGGGGTCTGGAAACACCATATATTTT
d_call: TRBD1
clone_size: NA
v_call: TRBV2
j_call: TRBJ1-3

cdr3_aa: CASSLNLAGGQETQYF
cdr3_nt: TGTGCCAGCAGCTTGAATTTAGCGGGGGGGCAAGAGACCCAGTACTTC
d_call: TRBD2
clone_size: NA
v_call: TRBV5-4
j_call: TRBJ2-5

cdr3_aa: CASREQTAETQYF
cdr3_nt: TGTGCCAGCAGGGAACAGACTGCAGAGACCCAGTACTTC
d_call: NA
clone_size: NA
v_call: TRBV2
j_call: TRBJ2-5

cdr3_aa: CSVENGGAITEAFF
cdr3_nt: TGCAGCGTTGAGAATGGAGGGGCGATCACTGAAGCTTTCTTT
d_call: NA
clone_size: NA
v_call: TRBV29-1
j_call: TRBJ1-1

cdr3_aa: CASSSGIQRGELFF
cdr3_nt: TGCGCCAGCAGCTCAGGGATCCAAAGGGGGGAGCTGTTTTTT
d_call: NA
clone_size: few
v_call: TRBV5-1
j_call: TRBJ2-2

cdr3_aa: CASSLLLAAYGNEQFF
cdr3_nt: TGTGCCAGCAGCTTGCTCCTAGCGGCCTATGGGAATGAGCAGTTCTTC
d_call: TRBD2
clone_size: once
v_call: TRBV5-7
j_call: TRBJ2-1

cdr3_aa: CASSQEPGGLETQYF
cdr3_nt: TGCGCCAGCAGCCAAGAGCCAGGGGGTTTGGAGACCCAGTACTTC
d_call: TRBD1
clone_size: once
v_call: TRBV4-1
j_call: TRBJ2-5

cdr3_aa: CASSLRSGNQPQHF
cdr3_nt: TGTGCCAGCAGTTTGAGGTCCGGGAATCAGCCCCAGCATTTT
d_call: NA
clone_size: NA
v_call: TRBV27
j_call: TRBJ1-5

cdr3_aa: CASNRDSYNEQFF
cdr3_nt: TGTGCCAGCAACAGGGACTCCTACAATGAGCAGTTCTTC
d_call: NA
clone_size: NA
v_call: TRBV2
j_call: TRBJ2-1

cdr3_aa: CASSQSGSGQGPPGYTF
cdr3_nt: TGCGCCAGCAGTCAATCCGGTAGCGGACAGGGGCCCCCTGGCTACACCTTC
d_call: TRBD1
clone_size: NA
v_call: TRBV23-1
j_call: TRBJ1-2

cdr3_aa: CASSEQGANYGYTF
cdr3_nt: TGTGCCAGCAGTGAGCAGGGGGCTAACTATGGCTACACCTTC
d_call: TRBD1
clone_size: NA
v_call: TRBV2
j_call: TRBJ1-2

cdr3_aa: CASSERPDGYTF
cdr3_nt: TGTGCCAGTTCTGAGCGGCCTGATGGCTACACCTTC
d_call: NA
clone_size: NA
v_call: TRBV18
j_call: TRBJ1-2

cdr3_aa: CASSEARAGANVLTF
cdr3_nt: TGTGCCAGCAGTGAAGCCAGGGCTGGGGCCAACGTCCTGACTTTC
d_call: NA
clone_size: NA
v_call: TRBV2
j_call: TRBJ2-6

cdr3_aa: CASRATGYRETQYF
cdr3_nt: TGTGCCAGCAGGGCGACAGGGTATCGGGAGACCCAGTACTTC
d_call: TRBD1
clone_size: NA
v_call: TRBV28
j_call: TRBJ2-5

cdr3_aa: CAGRGQQETQYF
cdr3_nt: TGTGCCGGCAGGGGCCAACAAGAGACCCAGTACTTC
d_call: NA
clone_size: NA
v_call: TRBV2
j_call: TRBJ2-5

cdr3_aa: CASSLVTTPSSYNEQFF
cdr3_nt: TGTGCCAGCAGCTTAGTCACTACCCCCAGCTCCTACAATGAGCAGTTCTTC
d_call: NA
clone_size: NA
v_call: TRBV7-9
j_call: TRBJ2-1

cdr3_aa: CASSLDSGGRTQYF
cdr3_nt: TGTGCCAGCAGCTTAGATAGCGGGGGTAGGACCCAGTACTTC
d_call: TRBD2
clone_size: few
v_call: TRBV7-2
j_call: TRBJ2-5

cdr3_aa: CASSLVHLNEQFF
cdr3_nt: TGCGCCAGCAGCTTGGTACACCTCAATGAGCAGTTCTTC
d_call: NA
clone_size: NA
v_call: TRBV5-1
j_call: TRBJ2-1

cdr3_aa: CASSTAGTAANEQFF
cdr3_nt: TGTGCCAGCAGCACGGCCGGGACAGCTGCGAATGAGCAGTTCTTC
d_call: TRBD1
clone_size: NA
v_call: TRBV6-2/TRBV6-3
j_call: TRBJ2-1

cdr3_aa: CASSLEGVNEQFF
cdr3_nt: TGCGCCAGCAGCTTGGAAGGGGTCAATGAGCAGTTCTTC
d_call: NA
clone_size: once
v_call: TRBV5-1
j_call: TRBJ2-1

cdr3_aa: CASSDRDSLDTQYF
cdr3_nt: TGTGCCAGCAGTGATCGGGACAGCTTAGATACGCAGTATTTT
d_call: TRBD1
clone_size: NA
v_call: TRBV28
j_call: TRBJ2-3

cdr3_aa: CASSLGQGWNTEAFF
cdr3_nt: TGTGCCAGTAGTTTAGGACAGGGTTGGAACACTGAAGCTTTCTTT
d_call: TRBD1
clone_size: NA
v_call: TRBV19
j_call: TRBJ1-1

cdr3_aa: CASSFGGGGEYGYTF
cdr3_nt: TGTGCCAGCAGTTTCGGTGGGGGGGGTGAATATGGCTACACCTTC
d_call: NA
clone_size: once
v_call: TRBV28
j_call: TRBJ1-2

cdr3_aa: CASRIRGGGTEAFF
cdr3_nt: TGTGCCAGCAGAATAAGAGGGGGTGGCACTGAAGCTTTCTTT
d_call: NA
clone_size: NA
v_call: TRBV28
j_call: TRBJ1-1

cdr3_aa: CASSFRGGPDEQFF
cdr3_nt: TGTGCCAGCAGCTTCCGGGGGGGCCCCGATGAGCAGTTCTTC
d_call: TRBD2
clone_size: once
v_call: TRBV5-5
j_call: TRBJ2-1

cdr3_aa: CASSLGTITNEKLFF
cdr3_nt: TGCGCCAGCAGCCTTGGCACGATAACTAATGAAAAACTGTTTTTT
d_call: NA
clone_size: NA
v_call: TRBV4-1
j_call: TRBJ1-4

cdr3_aa: CASSISGGTTIQYF
cdr3_nt: TGTGCCAGTAGTATCAGCGGGGGCACGACCATTCAGTACTTC
d_call: TRBD2
clone_size: NA
v_call: TRBV19
j_call: TRBJ2-4

cdr3_aa: CASSGQGTYEQYF
cdr3_nt: TGTGCCAGCAGTGGGCAGGGGACCTACGAGCAGTACTTC
d_call: NA
clone_size: NA
v_call: TRBV11-2
j_call: TRBJ2-7

cdr3_aa: CASSLASSPLHF
cdr3_nt: TGTGCCAGCAGCTTAGCTTCATCACCCCTCCACTTT
d_call: NA
clone_size: NA
v_call: TRBV7-9
j_call: TRBJ1-6

cdr3_aa: CASSLGVGQRRETQYF
cdr3_nt: TGTGCCAGCAGCTTAGGGGTGGGACAGAGGAGAGAGACCCAGTACTTC
d_call: TRBD1
clone_size: NA
v_call: TRBV7-9
j_call: TRBJ2-5

cdr3_aa: CASSPGQGLTDTQYF
cdr3_nt: TGTGCCAGCAGCCCGGGACAGGGCCTCACAGATACGCAGTATTTT
d_call: TRBD1
clone_size: NA
v_call: TRBV7-2
j_call: TRBJ2-3

cdr3_aa: CASSQDWGPQGDNQPQHF
cdr3_nt: TGCGCCAGCAGCCAAGATTGGGGGCCACAGGGAGACAATCAGCCCCAGCATTTT
d_call: NA
clone_size: NA
v_call: TRBV4-3
j_call: TRBJ1-5

cdr3_aa: CASSFASGHYNEQFF
cdr3_nt: TGTGCCAGCAGCTTTGCTAGCGGCCATTACAATGAGCAGTTCTTC
d_call: TRBD2
clone_size: NA
v_call: TRBV5-6
j_call: TRBJ2-1

cdr3_aa: CASRGQGWTEAFF
cdr3_nt: TGTGCCAGTAGGGGACAGGGGTGGACTGAAGCTTTCTTT
d_call: TRBD1
clone_size: NA
v_call: TRBV19
j_call: TRBJ1-1

cdr3_aa: CSASGQGNYGYTF
cdr3_nt: TGCAGTGCTAGTGGACAGGGCAACTATGGCTACACCTTC
d_call: TRBD1
clone_size: once
v_call: TRBV20-1
j_call: TRBJ1-2

cdr3_aa: CASSLEGGYEQYF
cdr3_nt: TGTGCCAGCAGTTTAGAGGGGGGGTACGAGCAGTACTTC
d_call: NA
clone_size: few
v_call: TRBV6-5
j_call: TRBJ2-7

cdr3_aa: CASSYSDVGAYTF
cdr3_nt: TGTGCCAGCAGTTACTCTGACGTAGGGGCCTACACCTTC
d_call: NA
clone_size: NA
v_call: TRBV6-5
j_call: TRBJ1-2

cdr3_aa: CASTSGTSGNEQFF
cdr3_nt: TGTGCCAGCACCTCCGGGACTAGCGGGAATGAGCAGTTCTTC
d_call: TRBD2
clone_size: NA
v_call: TRBV28
j_call: TRBJ2-1

cdr3_aa: CASSQTGMDTQYF
cdr3_nt: TGTGCCAGCAGTCAGACAGGGATGGATACGCAGTATTTT
d_call: TRBD1
clone_size: NA
v_call: TRBV27
j_call: TRBJ2-3